Each of the 14 T cell receptor beta chains below was sequenced from the same sample in a study of T cells in women clearing cervical HPV infection. Libraries were prepared by immunoSEQ multiplex PCR; TCRdb keeps only in-frame clonotypes and omits some of them. There are about 16,000 clones in the sample, with approximately 10% held by the top ten. The source material was blood buffy coat. These receptors came from a woman aged 18 to 75 with a cervical HPV16 infection that either progressed to CIN3+ or cleared (not recorded which).

Notes on this clone: The read halts 3 residues ahead of the CDR3 end, with the missing end drawn from the germline J gene. This rearrangement joins TRBV12-3 or TRBV12-4 to TRBJ1-2; 8 nucleotides align to TRBD1. Losses at the gene ends were 6 bases for V and 4 bases for J; bases not matched to a gene: 10. The CDR3 is 15 residues long. CDR3 loop: CASSYGTGKSYGYTF. The covered CDR3 bases are TGTGCCAGCAGCTACGGGACAGGAAAAAGCTATGGC.

Notes on this clone: Other DNA sequences in this sample translate to the same CDR3. Partial CDR3 DNA: TGTGCCAGTAGTAAGGCAGGGAGCTCTGGAAACACC. This codes for CASSKAGSSGNT. The whole CDR3 is CASSKAGSSGNTIYF. The gene calls are TRBV19 and TRBJ1-3; possibly TRBD1 for D (5 bases). The missing CDR3 end, 3 residues past where the read stops, is filled in from the germline J gene. CDR3 length: 15 residues. V dropped 4 bases and J dropped 0 bases, with 10 bases sitting between them. Germline V gene lookup returns CDR1 LNHDA and CDR2 SQIVND (reference sequence).

As to this clone: The CDR3 is cut off 3 residues early in the read; its end comes from the germline J gene. This rearrangement joins TRBV29-1 to TRBJ1-4; TRBD1 aligns across 7 bases. Germline V CDR1 and CDR2: SQVTM, ANQGSEA. V was pared by 5 bases and J by 6 bases, with 9 bases of the junction left unmatched. This CDR3 has 14 amino acids. CDR3 protein: CSVTDRARDEKLFF. CDR3 bases read: TGCAGCGTTACTGACAGGGCCAGGGATGAAAAA.

With regard to this clone: The observed sequence ends 3 residues before the CDR3 terminus, with the missing tail filled in from the germline J gene. The genes are TRBV11-2 and TRBJ1-6; 8 nucleotides line up with TRBD1. J lost 9 bases, V lost 4 bases, and 8 bases had no gene match. The CDR3 has 15 residues. Germline values: CDR1 SGHAT, CDR2 FQNNGV. Here the CDR3 reads CASSSYGQGSSPLHF. The DNA read from the CDR3 is TGTGCCAGCAGCTCCTACGGACAGGGAAGTTCACCC. The variable domain in full, completed from reference TRBV11-2 and TRBJ1-6, reads EAGVAQSPRYKIIEKRQSVAFWCNPISGHATLYWYQQILGQGPKLLIQFQNNGVVDDSQLPKDRFSAERLKGVDSTLKIQPAKLEDSAVYLCASSSYGQGSSPLHFGNGTRLTVT.

Regarding this clone: The read terminates 3 residues before the CDR3 end, so the remaining end is supplied by the germline J gene. The chain uses TRBV19 and TRBJ1-1; a weak D match, TRBD1 (5 bases). Germline lookup yields CDR1 LNHDA and CDR2 SQIVND (reference sequence). The CDR3 consists of 14 residues. V lost 3 bases, J lost 5 bases, and 13 bases lay in between. CDR3 bases read: TGTGCCAGTAGTATCGGGGGATATGGAACTGAA. Translating it yields CASSIGGYGTE. The full CDR3 is CASSIGGYGTEAFF.

Worth noting for this clone: The read is 3 residues too short to cover the CDR3 end, so that end is filled in from the germline J gene. V is TRBV18 and J is TRBJ1-4, with D perhaps matching TRBD1 (5 bases). Germline lookup yields CDR1 KGHSH and CDR2 LQKENI. The CDR3 has 13 residues. This chain's CDR3 is CASSPSGANVLFF. CDR3 bases read: TGTGCCAGCTCACCCTCTGGGGCCAACGTA.

In the case of this clone: The read comes to an end 3 residues before the CDR3 does, leaving the germline J gene to fill in the end. The V gene is TRBV7-3, the J gene TRBJ1-1; D might be TRBD1 (5 bases). The V end was cut by 5 bases, the J end by 5 bases, with 18 bases between. The CDR3 is 15 residues long. Germline loops: CDR1 SGHTA, CDR2 FQGTGA. The CDR3 protein is CASSPTLGVRTEAFF. Partial CDR3 DNA: TGTGCCAGCAGCCCCACGTTAGGGGTAAGGACTGAA.

Remarks on this clone: The read is 3 residues too short to cover the CDR3 end, so that end is filled in from the germline J gene. The rearrangement joins TRBV20-1 to TRBJ2-5; D is possibly TRBD2 (6 bases). CDR1 and CDR2 from the germline V gene are DFQATT and SNEGSKA (reference sequence). This CDR3 spans 14 amino acids. V dropped 6 bases and J dropped 5 bases, with 19 bases sitting between them. CDR3 protein: CSATRPIRGETQYF. The CDR3 DNA, read in part, is TGCAGTGCCACCAGGCCAATACGGGGGGAGACC.

With respect to this clone: The read gets to within 3 residues of the CDR3 end, and the germline J gene fills in the rest. The V gene is TRBV11-2, the J gene TRBJ2-2; D call uncertain. CDR1 and CDR2 (germline): SGHAT, FQNNGV. The length of the CDR3 is 15 residues. CDR3 DNA, as far as it was read: TGTGCCAGCAGCTTAGGAAGACATGTCCTGTCACCG. Translated, it gives CASSLGRHVLSP. The whole CDR3 protein reads CASSLGRHVLSPLFF.

The CDR3 DNA, read in part, is TGTGCCAGCAGCTTAGAAAGACAGGGGGCCTACGAC. It encodes CASSLERQGAYD. The whole CDR3 protein reads CASSLERQGAYDYTF. The chain couples TRBV7-9 to TRBJ1-2; 10 bases map to TRBD1. With the read ending 3 residues before the CDR3 end, the germline J gene is used to fill in that end. The CDR3 contains 15 residues. Germline V lookup: CDR1 SEHNR, CDR2 FQNEAQ (reference sequence).

Turning to this clone: The CDR3 end lies 3 residues beyond the end of the read and is filled in from the germline J gene. J is TRBJ2-3 and V is TRBV18; D may be TRBD2 (6 bases). CDR1 KGHSH and CDR2 LQKENI come from the germline V gene. The V and J ends lost 3 bases and 4 bases respectively, with 11 bases between them. CDR3 size: 14 residues. The CDR3 DNA, read in part, is TGTGCCAGCTCACCGGGGACTCGGGCAGATACG. It yields the protein CASSPGTRADT. The whole CDR3 reads CASSPGTRADTQYF.

About this clone itself: Sequencing ends 3 residues short of the CDR3 end; the germline J gene provides the rest. The V gene is TRBV20-1, the J gene TRBJ2-7; D call uncertain. Deletions cut 2 bases from V and 2 bases from J, with 16 bases between. Germline V CDR1 and CDR2: DFQATT, SNEGSKA (reference sequence). The CDR3 totals 15 residues. The part of the CDR3 DNA that was read is TGCAGTGCTAGAAGGGTGGGTTCAAATACCTACGAG. The encoded protein is CSARRVGSNTYE. From start to end, the CDR3 is CSARRVGSNTYEQYF.

As concerns this clone: Read data end 3 residues before the CDR3 end; the end is taken from the germline J gene. This rearrangement joins TRBV19 to TRBJ2-2; D gene uncertain. The ends were cut back, 5 bases at V and 5 bases at J, with 12 bases in the middle. The CDR3 loop spans 14 amino acids. In germline, CDR1 is LNHDA, CDR2 SQIVND (reference sequence). CDR3 sequence: CASSSDFRTGELFF. The part of the CDR3 DNA that was read is TGTGCCAGTAGTTCTGACTTTCGAACCGGGGAG.

As regards this clone: The read falls 3 residues short of the CDR3 end, and the missing part is taken from the germline J gene. The chain couples TRBV20-1 to TRBJ1-5; TRBD1 matches at 9 bases. V trimming: 6 bases; J trimming: 5 bases; junction bases outside the gene matches: 11. The germline gives CDR1 DFQATT, CDR2 SNEGSKA (reference sequence). CDR3 length: 15 residues. The sequenced CDR3 bases are TGCAGTGCCGCGAACCGGGACAGGGATTATCAGCCC. Its translation: CSAANRDRDYQP. The whole CDR3 is CSAANRDRDYQPQHF.